These 20 T cell receptor beta chains were sequenced from one sample in a study of technical replicates of blood from several donors. Produced via immunoSEQ multiplex PCR; TCRdb's table is partial and in-frame only. The table records over 85,000 clones, 90% to 96% of them present only once. Sequenced sample: T cells isolated from PBMCs. These receptors were collected from a human donor in good health.

The CDR3 DNA follows: TGCAGCGGTATTGAATTAGCCAACTGGGGGGGGGATGAGCAGTTCTTC. Protein sequence: CSGIELANWGGDEQFF. This chain joins TRBV29-1 and TRBJ2-1; 7 nucleotides agree with TRBD2. Germline lookup yields CDR1 SQVTM and CDR2 ANQGSEA. CDR3 size: 16 residues. V trimming: 7 bases; J trimming: 8 bases; junction bases outside the gene matches: 20.

The chain is built from TRBV5-1 and TRBJ1-5, with D unclear. The CDR3 totals 15 residues. Trimming took 1 base from V and 1 from J, leaving 9 bases between them. Germline values: CDR1 SGHRS, CDR2 YFSETQ. The CDR3 protein is CASSLMTGSNQPQHF. The CDR3 nucleotides are TGCGCCAGCAGCTTGATGACTGGGAGCAATCAGCCCCAGCATTTT.

V and J are TRBV7-6 and TRBJ1-5; no firm D call. Germline assignment: CDR1 SGHVS and CDR2 FNYEAQ. Trimming took off 0 bases at V and 2 bases at J, with 5 bases between the two ends. This CDR3 comprises 14 residues. Here the CDR3 reads CASSLAPGNQPQHF. The DNA for the CDR3 is TGTGCCAGCAGCTTAGCGCCAGGCAATCAGCCCCAGCATTTT.

The chain couples TRBV18 to TRBJ1-1; 7 bases are a match to TRBD1. Germline V gene lookup returns CDR1 KGHSH and CDR2 LQKENI. After removal of 4 bases from V and 4 bases from J, the junction contained 6 bases not matched to a gene. The CDR3 has 14 residues. DNA of the CDR3: TGTGCCAGCTCACTGCCGTACAGGGGCACTGAAGCTTTCTTT. Translation: CASSLPYRGTEAFF.

The chain combines TRBV27 with TRBJ2-1; TRBD1 matches at 7 bases. The CDR3 has 13 residues. Germline-derived CDR1 and CDR2 are MNHEY and SMNVEV (reference sequence). After removal of 5 bases from V and 7 bases from J, the junction contained 5 bases not matched to a gene. CDR3 DNA sequence: TGTGCCAGCAGTCCGACAGGGCGGAATGAGCAGTTCTTC. Translating it yields CASSPTGRNEQFF.

CDR3 amino acids: CSVPGTGGISETQYF. CDR3 coding DNA: TGCAGCGTCCCCGGGACAGGGGGCATATCGGAGACCCAGTACTTC. The chain joins TRBV29-1 to TRBJ2-5, with 12 positions matching TRBD1. Germline CDR1 is SQVTM and CDR2 is ANQGSEA. Unmatched junction bases numbered 10, after V lost 6 bases and J lost 5 bases. The CDR3 runs 15 residues.

J is TRBJ1-3 and V is TRBV2, with 8 bases matching TRBD1. The CDR3 length is 15 residues. CDR1 is SNHLY and CDR2 is FYNNEI in the germline V gene. The ends lost 8 bases at V and 3 bases at J; junction bases unmatched: 9. This CDR3 is CASSAQGAIGNTIYF. The CDR3 DNA reads TGTGCCAGCTCCGCCCAGGGGGCTATTGGAAACACCATATATTTT.

The V gene is TRBV7-9, the J gene TRBJ2-2, with D possibly matching TRBD2 (6 bases). Germline V gene sequence: CDR1 SEHNR, CDR2 FQNEAQ (reference sequence). Trimming pared 0 bases from V and 5 bases from J, leaving 19 bases between. The CDR3 runs 18 residues. DNA for the CDR3: TGTGCCAGCAGCTTAGCTAGGTCGGGAGTCGGCCGGACCGGGGAGCTGTTTTTT. It translates to CASSLARSGVGRTGELFF.

J is TRBJ1-1 and V is TRBV10-3; 8 bases are shared with TRBD1. This CDR3 is 14 amino acids long. Germline CDR1 reads ENHRY; CDR2 reads SYGVKD. V dropped 4 bases and J dropped 7; count of bases not matched to a gene: 8. CDR3: CAISAGTGPYEAFF. CDR3 DNA sequence: TGTGCCATCAGTGCCGGGACAGGACCATATGAAGCTTTCTTT.

The CDR3 coding sequence is TGTGCCAGCAGCTTGGCCGTCAGGGTAGAGGAGCAGTACTTC. This sequence encodes CASSLAVRVEEQYF. The chain uses TRBV5-8 and TRBJ2-7; D might be TRBD1 (5 bases). V was cut by 0 bases and J by 7 bases, with 14 bases left in between. The CDR3 is made up of 14 amino acids. The germline V gene encodes CDR1 SGHTS and CDR2 YDEGEE.

The chain couples TRBV4-2 to TRBJ2-1, with 8 nucleotides matching TRBD2. The trim removed 0 bases at V and 8 bases at J, leaving 12 bases unmatched. The CDR3 covers 17 residues. In germline, CDR1 is LGHNA, CDR2 YNFKEQ. In DNA, the CDR3 is TGTGCCAGCAGCCAAGACTCGGCCGAGCGGGAGAGGTATGAGCAGTTCTTC. Residues: CASSQDSAERERYEQFF.

CDR3 loop: CASSTAGTSEEQYF. The CDR3, as DNA: TGTGCCAGCAGCACCGCCGGGACTAGCGAAGAGCAGTACTTC. The gene calls are TRBV28 and TRBJ2-7, with 10 bases matching TRBD2. The germline V gene has CDR1 MDHEN and CDR2 SYDVKM. CDR3 size: 14 residues. Trimming cost V 6 bases and J 7 bases; bases outside gene matches: 9.

The J gene is TRBJ2-1, the V gene TRBV6-5; 7 positions agree with TRBD2. The trim removed 6 bases at V and 4 bases at J, leaving 9 bases unmatched. The CDR3 is 15 amino acids. The germline CDR1 and CDR2 sequences are MNHEY and SVGAGI. Written as DNA, the CDR3 is TGTGCCAGCAGCCCGAGCGGGAATTTGTACAATGAGCAGTTCTTC. Translating it yields CASSPSGNLYNEQFF.

This chain joins TRBV7-9 and TRBJ2-1; D may be TRBD2 (6 bases). Germline CDR1 reads SEHNR; CDR2 reads FQNEAQ (reference sequence). The V gene lost 11 bases and the J gene lost 10 bases, with 12 bases spanning the gap. This CDR3 is 10 amino acids long. This chain's CDR3 is CAGAGGEQFF. The CDR3 bases are TGTGCCGGAGCCGGGGGAGAGCAGTTCTTC. Together with reference TRBV7-9 and TRBJ2-1, the CDR3 gives the full variable domain: DTGVSQNPRHKITKRGQNVTFRCDPISEHNRLYWYRQTLGQGPEFLTYFQNEAQLEKSRLLSDRFSAERPKGSFSTLEIQRTEQGDSAMYLCAGAGGEQFFGPGTRLTVL.

The V call is TRBV7-3, the J call TRBJ2-1; 9 bases match TRBD2. The CDR3 contains 15 residues. Germline V lookup: CDR1 SGHTA, CDR2 FQGTGA. V lost 2 bases, J lost 11 bases, and 10 bases stayed unmatched. CDR3 protein: CASSLGREGLMQQFF. The CDR3 DNA follows: TGTGCCAGCAGCTTAGGGCGGGAGGGCCTGATGCAGCAGTTCTTC.

The chain employs TRBV4-2 and TRBJ2-7, with TRBD2 identical over 7 bases. This CDR3 spans 14 amino acids. Germline trimming cut 2 bases from V and 9 bases from J; bases unmatched to any gene: 10. Germline V gene sequence: CDR1 LGHNA, CDR2 YNFKEQ. The CDR3 region has the DNA TGTGCCAGCAGCCAACTAGGTTCTAGCGGCGTGCAGTACTTC. Its protein product is CASSQLGSSGVQYF.

This rearrangement joins TRBV19 to TRBJ2-7; D perhaps matches TRBD2 (7 bases). V gave up 3 bases and J gave up 1 base, with 16 bases separating them. Germline loops: CDR1 LNHDA, CDR2 SQIVND (reference sequence). The CDR3 consists of 16 residues. CDR3 bases: TGTGCCAGTAGTATCCTGGGCGGGGGCGCGTCCTACGAGCAGTACTTC. The encoded protein is CASSILGGGASYEQYF.

This clone was observed once. CDR3 sequence (DNA): TGTGCCAGCAACCTAGCGGGAGACTACGAGCAGTACTTC. This sequence encodes CASNLAGDYEQYF. The chain uses TRBV5-4 and TRBJ2-7; TRBD2 matches at 10 bases. This CDR3 spans 13 amino acids. CDR1 is SGHNT and CDR2 is YYREEE in the germline V gene (reference sequence). After removal of 6 bases from V and 3 bases from J, the junction contained 3 bases not matched to a gene.

The chain employs TRBV19 and TRBJ1-5, with 10 bases lining up with TRBD1. The germline V gene encodes CDR1 LNHDA and CDR2 SQIVND (reference sequence). The CDR3 length is 15 residues. The junction had 11 bases not matched to a gene; V was cut back by 10 bases and J by 5 bases. This CDR3 is CATKSGTGDYQPQHF. The CDR3, as DNA: TGTGCCACCAAATCCGGGACAGGGGACTATCAGCCCCAGCATTTT.

The chain recombines TRBV4-1 with TRBJ2-1, with 13 nucleotides matching TRBD2. CDR1 and CDR2 from the germline V gene are MGHRA and YSYEKL. J lost 8 bases, V lost 3 bases, and 4 bases had no gene match. The CDR3 is made up of 15 amino acids. The CDR3 reads CASSQRTSGSDEQFF. In DNA form, the CDR3 reads TGCGCCAGCAGCCAGAGGACTAGCGGGAGCGATGAGCAGTTCTTC.